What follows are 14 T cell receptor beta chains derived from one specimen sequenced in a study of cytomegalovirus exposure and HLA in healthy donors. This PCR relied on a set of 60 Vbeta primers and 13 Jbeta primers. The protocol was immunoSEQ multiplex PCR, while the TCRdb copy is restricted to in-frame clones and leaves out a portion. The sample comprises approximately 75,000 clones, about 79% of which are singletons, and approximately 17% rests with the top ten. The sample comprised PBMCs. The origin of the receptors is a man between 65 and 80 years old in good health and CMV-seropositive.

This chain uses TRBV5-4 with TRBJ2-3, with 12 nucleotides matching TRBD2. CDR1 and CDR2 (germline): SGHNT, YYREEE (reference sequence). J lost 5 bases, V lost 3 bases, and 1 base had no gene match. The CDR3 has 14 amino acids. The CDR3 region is CASSWGLAGDTQYF. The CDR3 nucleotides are TGTGCCAGCAGCTGGGGACTAGCGGGAGATACGCAGTATTTT.

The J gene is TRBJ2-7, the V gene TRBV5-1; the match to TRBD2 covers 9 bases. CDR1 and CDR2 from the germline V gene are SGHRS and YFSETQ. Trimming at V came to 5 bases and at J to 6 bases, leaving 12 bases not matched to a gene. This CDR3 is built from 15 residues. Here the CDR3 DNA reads TGCGCCAGCAGGCCGTCCGGGACTAGCCAGACCGAGCAGTACTTC. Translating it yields CASRPSGTSQTEQYF.

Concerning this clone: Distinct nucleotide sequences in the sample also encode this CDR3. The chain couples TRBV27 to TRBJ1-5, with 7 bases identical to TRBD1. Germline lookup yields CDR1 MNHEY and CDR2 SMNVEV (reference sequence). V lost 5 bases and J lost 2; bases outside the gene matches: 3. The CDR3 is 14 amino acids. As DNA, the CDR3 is TGTGCCAGCAGTCCCGGGACAGGCAATCAGCCCCAGCATTTT. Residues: CASSPGTGNQPQHF.

CDR3 coding DNA: TGTGCCAGTACCTCCGGGACAGGGGGACAAGAGACCCAGTACTTC. Amino acids: CASTSGTGGQETQYF. V and J are TRBV19 and TRBJ2-5; 11 nucleotides agree with TRBD1. The CDR3 is 15 residues long. The germline gives CDR1 LNHDA, CDR2 SQIVND (reference sequence). Trimming took 7 bases from V and 2 from J; bases not matched to a gene: 6. Supplemented by reference TRBV19 and TRBJ2-5, the full variable domain reads DGGITQSPKYLFRKEGQNVTLSCEQNLNHDAMYWYRQDPGQGLRLIYYSQIVNDFQKGDIAEGYSVSREKKESFPLTVTSAQKNPTAFYLCASTSGTGGQETQYFGPGTRLLVL.

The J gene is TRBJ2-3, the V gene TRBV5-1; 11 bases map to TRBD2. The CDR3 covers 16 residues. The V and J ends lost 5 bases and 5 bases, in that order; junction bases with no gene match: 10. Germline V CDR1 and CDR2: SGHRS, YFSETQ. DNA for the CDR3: TGCGCCAGCAGTCTCCAGACTAGCGGGACAGGAGATACGCAGTATTTT. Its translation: CASSLQTSGTGDTQYF.

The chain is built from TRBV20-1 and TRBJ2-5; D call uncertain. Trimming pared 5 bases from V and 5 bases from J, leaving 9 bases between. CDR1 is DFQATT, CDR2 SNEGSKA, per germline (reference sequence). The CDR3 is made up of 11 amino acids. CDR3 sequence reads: CSAVMRETQYF. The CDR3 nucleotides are TGCAGTGCTGTGATGCGGGAGACCCAGTACTTC.

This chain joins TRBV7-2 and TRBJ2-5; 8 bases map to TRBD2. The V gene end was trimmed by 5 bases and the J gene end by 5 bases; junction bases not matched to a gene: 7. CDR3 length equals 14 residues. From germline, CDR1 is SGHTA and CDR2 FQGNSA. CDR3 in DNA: TGTGCCAGCAGCCCCGGGGGGGTAGGTGAGACCCAGTACTTC. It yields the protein CASSPGGVGETQYF.

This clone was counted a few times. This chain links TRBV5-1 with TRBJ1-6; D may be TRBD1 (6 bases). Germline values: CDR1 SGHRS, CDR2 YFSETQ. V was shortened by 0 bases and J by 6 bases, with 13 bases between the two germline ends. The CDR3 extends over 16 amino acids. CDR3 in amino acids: CASSLGQGYGNSPLHF. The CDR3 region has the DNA TGCGCCAGCAGCTTGGGGCAGGGGTACGGTAATTCACCCCTCCACTTT.

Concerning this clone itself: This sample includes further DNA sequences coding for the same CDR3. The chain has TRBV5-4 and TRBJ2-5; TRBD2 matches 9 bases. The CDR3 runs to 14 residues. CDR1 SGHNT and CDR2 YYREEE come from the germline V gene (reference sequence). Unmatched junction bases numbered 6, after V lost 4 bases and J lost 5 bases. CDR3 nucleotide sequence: TGTGCCAGCAGCCTTAGCGGGGGAAGGGAGACCCAGTACTTC. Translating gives CASSLSGGRETQYF.

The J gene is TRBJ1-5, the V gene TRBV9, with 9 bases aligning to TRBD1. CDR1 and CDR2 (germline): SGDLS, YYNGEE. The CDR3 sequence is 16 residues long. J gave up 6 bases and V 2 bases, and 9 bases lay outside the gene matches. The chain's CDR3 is CASSVRTGVRGQPQHF. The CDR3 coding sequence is TGTGCCAGCAGCGTGAGGACAGGGGTAAGGGGTCAGCCCCAGCATTTT.

CDR3 region: CSAQDRVEQYF. The CDR3 DNA reads TGCAGTGCCCAGGACAGGGTCGAGCAGTACTTC. The chain uses TRBV20-1 and TRBJ2-7, with 8 bases that match TRBD1. Germline assignment: CDR1 DFQATT and CDR2 SNEGSKA (reference sequence). The CDR3 covers 11 residues. The V gene end was trimmed by 6 bases and the J gene end by 6 bases; junction bases not matched to a gene: 4.

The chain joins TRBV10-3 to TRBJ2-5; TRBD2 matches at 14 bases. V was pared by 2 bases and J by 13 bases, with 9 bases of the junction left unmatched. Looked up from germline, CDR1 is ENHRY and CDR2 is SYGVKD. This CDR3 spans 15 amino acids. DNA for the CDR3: TGTGCCATCAGTGAGGGACTAGCGGGAGGCCCGACTCGGTACTTC. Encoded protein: CAISEGLAGGPTRYF.

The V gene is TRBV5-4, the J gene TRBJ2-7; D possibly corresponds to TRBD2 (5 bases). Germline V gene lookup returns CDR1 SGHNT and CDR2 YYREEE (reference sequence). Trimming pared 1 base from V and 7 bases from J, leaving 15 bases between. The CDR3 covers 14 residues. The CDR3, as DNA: TGTGCCAGCAGCTTGTTACTAGGCCAAGGGGAGCAGTACTTC. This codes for CASSLLLGQGEQYF.

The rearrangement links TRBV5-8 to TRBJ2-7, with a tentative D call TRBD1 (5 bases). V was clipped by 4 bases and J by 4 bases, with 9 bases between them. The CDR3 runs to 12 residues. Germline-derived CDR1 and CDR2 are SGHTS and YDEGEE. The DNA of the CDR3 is TGTGCCAGCAGCAAAAGGGGTTACGAGCAGTACTTC. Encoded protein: CASSKRGYEQYF.